This TCR beta chain is drawn from a study of CD8 T cells in Susac syndrome. The CD8+ and CD4+ T cells were isolated magnetically using a negative isolation approach, whereas the TEMRA cells were enriched by FACS. The RNA input was roughly 0.45 to 1 ug, and it was reverse transcribed with random hexamers. Amplification of TCR beta CDR3 used immunoSEQ multiplex PCR across 54 Vbeta and 13 Jbeta. TCRdb reprocessed the immunoSEQ multiplex PCR reads with MiXCR, giving one entry per CDR3 protein. Of approximately 230,000 distinct CDR3 sequences listed, just under 95% are singletons. CDR1 is MGHRA and CDR2 is YSYEKL in the germline V gene. J gave up 7 bases and V 5 bases, and 4 bases lay outside the gene matches. The CDR3 spans 13 residues.

The clonotype originates from a human donor with multiple sclerosis. The sequenced material came from CD4+ T cells from PBMCs. V usage is TRBV4-1 and J usage is TRBJ1-2; 10 positions match TRBD1. Here the CDR3 DNA reads TGCGCCAGCAGCGTTCGGACAGGGGGTGGCTACACCTTC. This encodes CASSVRTGGGYTF.